This T cell receptor beta chain was observed in a study of blood T cell repertoires in COVID-19. Study-wide background: COVID-19 samples collected from the United States, Italy and Spain covered acute and convalescent phases.

V was clipped by 6 bases and J by 8 bases; unmatched bases: 5. The CDR3 has 13 residues. Per the germline V gene, CDR1 is KGHDR and CDR2 is SFDVKD. Clones were sequenced by immunoSEQ multiplex PCR, and TCRdb holds only the in-frame ones, with some missing. The sample consists of 350,000 or so clones, roughly 85% of them appearing once. The TCR was taken from a middle-aged woman with acute COVID-19. The sample taken for sequencing was PBMCs or T cells enriched from blood (not recorded which). This chain uses TRBV24-1 with TRBJ2-1; 8 bases are shared with TRBD2. CDR3 nucleotide sequence: TGTGCCACCAGTCTGGCGGGAGGCTATGAGCAGTTCTTC. It translates to CATSLAGGYEQFF.